These T cell receptor beta chains were read from a single sample in a study of tumor-infiltrating lymphocytes in glioblastoma multiforme. TCRdb re-called the multiplex PCR reads through MiXCR, storing one row per CDR3 protein. The sample lists around 15,000 distinct CDR3 sequences, around 70% seen once, with 30% to 45% in the top ten. The specimen was brain tumor tissue. These receptors were collected from a male donor with glioblastoma. Both conserved end residues are part of each CDR3. A D gene is named only where the DNA matches it firmly. A clone size is listed for some rows: how often the clone was seen (once, few, many), or a class if it is expanded.

V	size	D	J	DNA	CDR3
TRBV4-3	NA	NA	TRBJ1-4	TGCGCCAGCAGCCATTCAACAGCGAGTATTGAAAAACTGTTTTTT	CASSHSTASIEKLFF
TRBV11-3	NA	TRBD2	TRBJ2-7	TGTGCCAGCAGCCTCGGGACTAGCTACGAGCAGTACTTC	CASSLGTSYEQYF
TRBV12-3/TRBV12-4	NA	NA	TRBJ2-5	TGTGCCAGCAGTGGAAACGGGCAGGGGCCTCCTCGGGAGACCCAGTACTTC	CASSGNGQGPPRETQYF
TRBV12-3/TRBV12-4	NA	NA	TRBJ2-3	TGTGCCAGCTTATTCGAGGGCTGGGACACGCAGTATTTT	CASLFEGWDTQYF
TRBV29-1	NA	NA	TRBJ1-1	TGCAGCGTTCGTCGGGGGGGGAACACTGAAGCTTTCTTT	CSVRRGGNTEAFF
TRBV20-1	NA	NA	TRBJ2-7	TGCAGTGCTAGCACATTTGGGAGTACGGACGTCGAGCAGTACTTC	CSASTFGSTDVEQYF
TRBV29-1	few	TRBD1	TRBJ2-7	TGCAGCGTCCGGGACAGGGGGTACGAGCAGTACTTC	CSVRDRGYEQYF
TRBV29-1	few	NA	TRBJ1-1	TGCAGCGGTGGCGGGGAAGGGACTGAAGCTTTCTTT	CSGGGEGTEAFF
TRBV2	many	NA	TRBJ1-1	TGTGCCAGCATGGAGGGCCCGAACACTGAAGCTTTCTTT	CASMEGPNTEAFF
TRBV5-6	NA	TRBD1	TRBJ1-2	TGTGCCAGCAGCCGGGACAGGGGCTACTATGGCTACACCTTC	CASSRDRGYYGYTF
TRBV11-1	many	NA	TRBJ2-6	TGTGCCAGCAGCTTTGTAACGTTTGGGGCCAACGTCCTGACTTTC	CASSFVTFGANVLTF
TRBV28	NA	TRBD1	TRBJ1-4	TGTGCCAGCAGGTTGACAGGGAGCGGTGAAAAACTGTTTTTT	CASRLTGSGEKLFF
TRBV6-1	NA	NA	TRBJ2-2	TGTGCCAGCGAACGGGACCCCGGGAACACCGGGGAGCTGTTTTTT	CASERDPGNTGELFF
TRBV11-2	few	NA	TRBJ1-5	TGTGCCAGCAGTATGCGGGGAGGGGCCCAGACCCAGCATTTT	CASSMRGGAQTQHF
TRBV20-1	NA	NA	TRBJ2-3	TGCAGTGCTAGTCGCCCCGGACTTGCGGTAGGGTCGAGTAACACAGATACGCAGTATTTT	CSASRPGLAVGSSNTDTQYF
TRBV20-1	NA	TRBD2	TRBJ2-7	TGCAGTGCTAGATGGGGAGGGACTAGAGGGGGTGAGCAGTACTTC	CSARWGGTRGGEQYF
TRBV11-2	NA	TRBD1	TRBJ2-2	TGTGTTAGCACCCCCCGACAGGGCGATGGCACCGGGGAGCCGTTTTTT	CVSTPRQGDGTGEPFF
TRBV5-5	NA	NA	TRBJ2-2	TGTGCCAGCGCAAGCGGCGCGAACACCGGGGAGCTGTTTTTT	CASASGANTGELFF
TRBV13	NA	NA	TRBJ2-7	TGTGCCAGCAGCTTAGGCCGAACCGCGACAATCGGCCACGAGCAGTACTTC	CASSLGRTATIGHEQYF
TRBV20-1	NA	NA	TRBJ2-7	TGCAGTGCTAGACTGGTAGACTACGAGCAGTACTTC	CSARLVDYEQYF
TRBV11-2	NA	NA	TRBJ2-1	TGTGCCAGCAGCTTAGAACATACCAATGAGCAGTTCTTC	CASSLEHTNEQFF
TRBV20-1	large	TRBD1	TRBJ1-6	TGCAGTGCGCACGGACAGGTCTATAATTCACCCCTCCACTTT	CSAHGQVYNSPLHF
TRBV21-1	NA	NA	TRBJ2-1	TGTGCCAGCAGCACAGTTTGCGGAGCCTCCTCCTACAATGAGGAGTTCTTC	CASSTVCGASSYNEEFF
TRBV7-8	few	TRBD1	TRBJ1-4	TGTGCCAGCAGCTTAGCGACGTCGACAGGGGAGGGAGAAAAACTGTTTTTT	CASSLATSTGEGEKLFF
TRBV10-2	NA	TRBD1	TRBJ1-2	TGCGCCAGCAGTGAGGGACAGGGAGCGAACTATGGCTACACCTTC	CASSEGQGANYGYTF
TRBV30	few	NA	TRBJ2-6	TGTGCATGTACAGGATGCTCTGGGGCCAACGTCCCGACTTTC	CACTGCSGANVPTF
TRBV29-1	NA	NA	TRBJ2-5	TGCAGCGTTGGTCCAGGGGAAATCGGGGAGACCCAGTACTTC	CSVGPGEIGETQYF
TRBV11-1	once	TRBD2	TRBJ2-2	TGTGCCAGCAGCTGGATGGCGACGGACACGGGGGGGCTGTTTTTT	CASSWMATDTGGLFF
TRBV11-1	NA	TRBD1	TRBJ2-7	TGTGCCAGCGGGCGGACAGGGGATGACGAGCAGTACTTC	CASGRTGDDEQYF
TRBV5-5	large	NA	TRBJ2-3	TGTGCCAGCAGCTTGGCGGTTGGCACAGATACGCAGTATTTT	CASSLAVGTDTQYF
TRBV11-2	NA	TRBD2	TRBJ2-2	TGTGCCAGCAGGGGGATGGGTGCGGGAGTCCTCGGGAGGCTGTTTTTT	CASRGMGAGVLGRLFF
TRBV11-2	NA	NA	TRBJ2-1	TGTGCCAGCAGCGGGCAAGGGTTTTACAATGAGCAGTTCTTC	CASSGQGFYNEQFF
TRBV20-1	NA	NA	TRBJ1-1	TGCAGTGCCCGCCCTGGGGGCCTGAACACTGAAGCTTTCTTT	CSARPGGLNTEAFF
TRBV4-1	NA	TRBD2	TRBJ2-3	TGCGCCAGCAGCCAAGCCCGGGGTAGCGGGAGCACAGATACGCAGTATTTT	CASSQARGSGSTDTQYF
TRBV11-2	NA	NA	TRBJ2-2	TGTGCCAGCAGCTTTCGCCAGACCACGAACACCGGGGAGCTGTTTTTT	CASSFRQTTNTGELFF
TRBV11-2	NA	NA	TRBJ2-3	TGTGCCAGCAGTACACCAGCGGGTGAAGATACGCAGTATTTC	CASSTPAGEDTQYF
TRBV10-3	NA	NA	TRBJ2-3	TGTGCCACCTCTGGCACAGATACGCAGTATTTT	CATSGTDTQYF